This passage covers 27 T cell receptor beta chains from one sample sequenced in a study of T cell changes during pregnancy in multiple sclerosis. Sequencing used immunoSEQ multiplex PCR; TCRdb keeps in-frame clones, though not all of them. The table has tens of thousands of clones, 85% seen once. The starting material was CD8+ T cells from peripheral blood mononuclear cells, obtained after pregnancy. These receptors all stem from a female donor with multiple sclerosis, enrolled in a pregnancy study.

The V and J genes are TRBV27 and TRBJ2-1; 10 bases fit TRBD2. CDR1 and CDR2 from the germline V gene are MNHEY and SMNVEV (reference sequence). With V trimmed by 3 bases and J by 7 bases, 15 bases remained unmatched. The CDR3 has 18 amino acids. CDR3 DNA: TGTGCCAGCAGTTTCCGACCTACTAGCGGGGACTACTGGAATGAGCAGTTCTTC. Its protein product is CASSFRPTSGDYWNEQFF.

The chain is built from TRBV10-3 and TRBJ2-2; TRBD2 matches 7 bases. This CDR3 is 16 amino acids long. CDR1 ENHRY and CDR2 SYGVKD come from the germline V gene. V shed 1 base and J 1 base; nucleotides not matched to a gene: 3. Written as DNA, the CDR3 is TGTGCCATCAGTGAGTTAAGCGGGGAGAACACCGGGGAGCTGTTTTTT. Amino acids: CAISELSGENTGELFF.

CDR3 in amino acids: CASSFLGEQYF. In nucleotides, the CDR3 is TGTGCCAGCAGTTTCCTAGGCGAGCAGTACTTC. The V and J genes are TRBV27 and TRBJ2-7; unclear D gene. The CDR3 is made up of 11 amino acids. Per germline, CDR1 MNHEY and CDR2 SMNVEV (reference sequence). V gave up 3 bases and J gave up 6 bases, with 6 bases separating them.

The chain combines TRBV4-3 with TRBJ2-3; 7 nucleotides line up with TRBD2. Trimming took 2 bases from V and 1 from J; bases not matched to a gene: 3. This CDR3 has 15 residues. Germline V gene data show CDR1 as LGHNA and CDR2 as YSLEER. The CDR3 protein is CASSQRSGGTDTQYF. CDR3 in DNA: TGCGCCAGCAGCCAAAGAAGCGGGGGCACAGATACGCAGTATTTT.

The chain links TRBV7-8 to TRBJ1-2; D possibly corresponds to TRBD1 (5 bases). Germline assignment: CDR1 SGHVS and CDR2 FQNEAQ. Trimming left V 5 bases short and J 4 bases short, with 17 bases between. The CDR3 is 15 residues long. CDR3 in DNA: TGTGCCAGCAGCCCATACGACAGCCCAGTCTATGGCTACACCTTC. It encodes CASSPYDSPVYGYTF.

The count of this clone is one. This chain links TRBV30 with TRBJ2-7; 9 nucleotides line up with TRBD1. This CDR3 spans 14 amino acids. Germline values: CDR1 GTSNPN, CDR2 SVGIG (reference sequence). V dropped 0 bases and J dropped 4; count of bases not matched to a gene: 4. CDR3 coding DNA: TGTGCCTGGAGTGTAACAGGGGGCGGGTACGAGCAGTACTTC. Translation gives CAWSVTGGGYEQYF. Supplemented by reference TRBV30 and TRBJ2-7, the full variable domain reads SQTIHQWPATLVQPVGSPLSLECTVEGTSNPNLYWYRQAAGRGLQLLFYSVGIGQISSEVPQNLSASRPQDRQFILSSKKLLLSDSGFYLCAWSVTGGGYEQYFGPGTRLTVT.

This clone was counted a few times. The rearrangement uses TRBV6-5 and TRBJ1-1, with unresolved D. CDR1 and CDR2 from the germline V gene are MNHEY and SVGAGI. This CDR3 is built from 14 residues. Between the trimmed V and J ends, which lost 2 bases and 0 bases, there was a span of 7 bases. Here the CDR3 DNA reads TGTGCCAGCAGTTACGGCGGCATGAACACTGAAGCTTTCTTT. As protein: CASSYGGMNTEAFF.

The CDR3 loop reads CASSWTGAEQYF. Written as DNA, the CDR3 is TGCGCCAGCAGCTGGACAGGGGCCGAGCAGTACTTC. J is TRBJ2-7 and V is TRBV5-1; TRBD1 aligns across 9 bases. This CDR3 region has 12 residues. V shed 3 bases, J shed 6 bases, and the junction held 1 base outside the gene matches. Germline V gives CDR1 SGHRS, CDR2 YFSETQ.

The table lists this clone with a few counts. V is TRBV6-1 and J is TRBJ2-7; the D is unclear. V was clipped by 4 bases and J by 2 bases, with 9 bases between them. This CDR3 is built from 13 residues. The germline CDR1 and CDR2 sequences are MNHNS and SASEGT. The CDR3 DNA reads as TGTGCCAGCAGTGCTTCAGAAGCCTACGAGCAGTACTTC. Translation gives CASSASEAYEQYF.

The V and J genes are TRBV5-5 and TRBJ2-7; TRBD1 aligns across 8 bases. The V gene's germline CDR1 is SGHKS and CDR2 YYEKEE (reference sequence). V shed 0 bases, J shed 0 bases, and the junction held 2 bases outside the gene matches. This CDR3 is 15 amino acids long. The DNA of the CDR3 is TGTGCCAGCAGCTTGGGGGACAGGAGCTCCTACGAGCAGTACTTC. This sequence encodes CASSLGDRSSYEQYF.

This sequence joins TRBV4-3 and TRBJ1-1, with a weak D call TRBD1 (6 bases). From germline, CDR1 is LGHNA and CDR2 YSLEER. The CDR3 covers 14 residues. Trimming removed 5 bases from V and 10 bases from J, with 20 bases in between. CDR3 coding DNA: TGCGCCAGCAGCGAGGGGGAGGGGTTCCTGGGAGCTTTCTTT. This sequence encodes CASSEGEGFLGAFF.

This rearrangement joins TRBV16 to TRBJ2-7, with D perhaps TRBD1 (5 bases). There are 13 residues in the CDR3. Trimming took off 0 bases at V and 6 bases at J, with 9 bases between the two ends. CDR1 KGHSY and CDR2 FQNENV come from the germline V gene. The CDR3 DNA is TGTGCCAGCAGCCAATCAGGGGCGAGCGAGCAGTACTTC. Its translation is CASSQSGASEQYF. Supplemented by reference TRBV16 and TRBJ2-7, the full variable domain reads GEEVAQTPKHLVRGEGQKAKLYCAPIKGHSYVFWYQQVLKNEFKFLISFQNENVFDETGMPKERFSAKCLPNSPCSLEIQATKLEDSAVYFCASSQSGASEQYFGPGTRLTVT.

The chain uses TRBV7-2 and TRBJ2-5, with D perhaps TRBD2 (5 bases). Germline V CDR1 and CDR2: SGHTA, FQGNSA. The V end lost 3 bases, the J end lost 5 bases, and 19 bases lay between the germline ends. This CDR3 region has 16 residues. DNA of the CDR3: TGTGCCAGCAGCTTCTACGGAGAGGGCATATGGGAGACCCAGTACTTC. It is translated as CASSFYGEGIWETQYF.

V usage is TRBV30 and J usage is TRBJ2-1; TRBD1 matches at 12 bases. Germline CDR1 GTSNPN, CDR2 SVGIG (reference sequence). This CDR3 contains 15 residues. The ends lost 2 bases at V and 8 bases at J; junction bases unmatched: 7. The DNA of the CDR3 is TGTGCCTGGAGTATGGGACAGGGGGCGCTCGATGAGCAGTTCTTC. Protein product: CAWSMGQGALDEQFF.

In this sample, this clone is medium-sized. The chain carries TRBV7-3 and TRBJ1-1, with TRBD1 as a possible D gene (6 bases). The germline CDR1 and CDR2 sequences are SGHTA and FQGTGA. The CDR3 totals 17 residues. Between the trimmed V and J ends, which lost 0 bases and 2 bases, there was a span of 16 bases. CDR3 region: CASSLTGQGIPNTEAFF. In nucleotides, the CDR3 is TGTGCCAGCAGCTTAACCGGTCAGGGGATCCCTAACACTGAAGCTTTCTTT.

This clone has a handful of counts. The chain uses TRBV5-6 and TRBJ1-2; 7 bases align to TRBD1. Germline V gives CDR1 SGHDT, CDR2 YYEEEE. V shed 5 bases and J 3 bases; nucleotides not matched to a gene: 1. The CDR3 has 12 amino acids. As DNA, the CDR3 is TGTGCCAGCAGTACAGGGGACTATGGCTACACCTTC. Encoded protein: CASSTGDYGYTF.

The chain is built from TRBV9 and TRBJ2-2, with unresolved D. Germline assignment: CDR1 SGDLS and CDR2 YYNGEE. The V end was cut by 3 bases, the J end by 4 bases, with 4 bases between. This CDR3 region has 12 residues. In nucleotides, the CDR3 is TGTGCCAGCAGCGCCTCCACCGGGGAGCTGTTTTTT. It yields the protein CASSASTGELFF.

This chain links TRBV9 with TRBJ2-3; 8 nucleotides line up with TRBD2. Trimming cost V 4 bases and J 3 bases; bases outside gene matches: 10. The CDR3 covers 16 residues. Germline V gene sequence: CDR1 SGDLS, CDR2 YYNGEE. CDR3 bases: TGTGCCAGCAGCCCTAGATCGGGGGGGCCAACAGATACGCAGTATTTT. It translates to CASSPRSGGPTDTQYF. The full variable domain, with the rest looked up from reference TRBV9 and TRBJ2-3, is DSGVTQTPKHLITATGQRVTLRCSPRSGDLSVYWYQQSLDQGLQFLIQYYNGEERAKGNILERFSAQQFPDLHSELNLSSLELGDSALYFCASSPRSGGPTDTQYFGPGTRLTVL.

Worth noting for this clone: Other DNA sequences in this sample translate to the same CDR3. The chain carries TRBV19 and TRBJ1-1, with 8 bases identical to TRBD1. The germline V gene encodes CDR1 LNHDA and CDR2 SQIVND (reference sequence). V gave up 1 base and J gave up 3 bases; unmatched junction bases: 1. The CDR3 length is 14 residues. The CDR3 protein is CASSIGQGYTEAFF. CDR3 nucleotides: TGTGCCAGTAGTATAGGACAGGGGTACACTGAAGCTTTCTTT.

The table lists this clone with a count of one. The chain links TRBV27 to TRBJ1-1, with 8 bases fitting TRBD1. Per the germline V gene, CDR1 is MNHEY and CDR2 is SMNVEV (reference sequence). CDR3 length equals 16 residues. Germline trimming cut 3 bases from V and 1 base from J; bases unmatched to any gene: 7. CDR3 bases: TGTGCCAGCAGTTTTGGGGCGGGACAGGCGAACACTGAAGCTTTCTTT. Its protein is CASSFGAGQANTEAFF.

The chain recombines TRBV15 with TRBJ2-3; TRBD1 matches at 7 bases. The germline V gene encodes CDR1 LNHNV and CDR2 YYDKDF (reference sequence). Trimming removed 1 base from V and 2 bases from J; junction bases left unmatched: 3. The CDR3 is made up of 15 amino acids. The CDR3 region has the DNA TGTGCCACCAGCAGAGGTGGACAGGACACAGATACGCAGTATTTT. It encodes CATSRGGQDTDTQYF.

In its sample, this clone was seen once. The V gene is TRBV4-1, the J gene TRBJ1-4; weak D call: TRBD1 (6 bases). Germline values: CDR1 MGHRA, CDR2 YSYEKL. Trimming removed 4 bases at V and 0 bases at J, with 12 bases between. The CDR3 spans 16 residues. CDR3 DNA: TGCGCCAGCAGCCCCAACAGGGTGGCAACTAATGAAAAACTGTTTTTT. It yields the protein CASSPNRVATNEKLFF.

This chain uses TRBV7-9 with TRBJ1-2; D not resolved. The germline V gene encodes CDR1 SEHNR and CDR2 FQNEAQ (reference sequence). The CDR3 covers 16 residues. V dropped 2 bases and J dropped 8 bases, with 21 bases sitting between them. CDR3 region: CASSLRTADHPGGYTF. The CDR3 nucleotides are TGTGCCAGCAGCTTAAGAACGGCAGACCACCCGGGAGGCTACACCTTC.

The rearrangement uses TRBV2 and TRBJ1-3, with a tentative D call TRBD1 (5 bases). Germline lookup yields CDR1 SNHLY and CDR2 FYNNEI. The CDR3 is 12 amino acids. The V gene lost 3 bases and the J gene lost 9 bases, with 9 bases spanning the gap. CDR3 bases: TGTGCCAGCAGTGATTGGGGCCTCACCATATATTTT. As protein: CASSDWGLTIYF.

This clone came up many times. J is TRBJ1-4 and V is TRBV7-9; 9 bases fit TRBD1. This CDR3 has 14 residues. The germline gives CDR1 SEHNR, CDR2 FQNEAQ (reference sequence). V lost 5 bases and J lost 5; bases outside the gene matches: 3. CDR3 amino acids: CASSPGTGNEKLFF. The CDR3 region has the DNA TGTGCCAGCAGCCCCGGGACAGGGAATGAAAAACTGTTTTTT.

V gene TRBV7-9 combines with J gene TRBJ1-6; 7 bases match TRBD1. V lost 5 bases, J lost 15 bases, and 7 bases stayed unmatched. CDR3 size: 12 residues. CDR1 is SEHNR and CDR2 is FQNEAQ in the germline V gene (reference sequence). The CDR3 spells CASSRDRVHLHF. DNA for the CDR3: TGTGCCAGCAGCCGAGACAGGGTTCACCTCCACTTT.

The chain links TRBV9 to TRBJ1-5; 10 nucleotides agree with TRBD1. Germline trimming cut 1 base from V and 7 bases from J; bases unmatched to any gene: 5. The CDR3 is 15 amino acids. Looked up from germline, CDR1 is SGDLS and CDR2 is YYNGEE. The CDR3 spells CASSVHGQGGQPQHF. Here the CDR3 DNA reads TGTGCCAGCAGCGTACACGGACAGGGGGGCCAGCCCCAGCATTTT.